This T cell receptor beta chain was recorded in a study of blood T cell repertoires in COVID-19. Across the study: The United States, Italy and Spain were the sources of the acute and convalescent COVID-19 samples. Sample material is recorded as cDNA or gDNA derived from T cells, B-cell-depleted T cells, or PBMCs.

Source study methods: The assay estimated nucleated cells by amplifying reference gene primers. Here immunoSEQ multiplex PCR was the method, and the copy in TCRdb shows in-frame clones only, minus some. V, J and clone size are those of that table, while D and trimming were read from the DNA. The data contain about 280,000 clones, about four fifths of them seen just once; the ten biggest clones take up approximately 9%. This TCR was sampled from a woman aged 45-60 years who had recovered from COVID-19. What was sequenced was peripheral blood.

The CDR3 DNA follows: TGTGCCAGCAGCTTAATCGGGGGGAACACTGAAGCTTTCTTT. This codes for CASSLIGGNTEAFF. The chain recombines TRBV7-6 with TRBJ1-1; D is possibly TRBD1 (5 bases). Per the germline V gene, CDR1 is SGHVS and CDR2 is FNYEAQ. V gave up 2 bases and J gave up 1 base, with 8 bases separating them. The CDR3 loop spans 14 amino acids.